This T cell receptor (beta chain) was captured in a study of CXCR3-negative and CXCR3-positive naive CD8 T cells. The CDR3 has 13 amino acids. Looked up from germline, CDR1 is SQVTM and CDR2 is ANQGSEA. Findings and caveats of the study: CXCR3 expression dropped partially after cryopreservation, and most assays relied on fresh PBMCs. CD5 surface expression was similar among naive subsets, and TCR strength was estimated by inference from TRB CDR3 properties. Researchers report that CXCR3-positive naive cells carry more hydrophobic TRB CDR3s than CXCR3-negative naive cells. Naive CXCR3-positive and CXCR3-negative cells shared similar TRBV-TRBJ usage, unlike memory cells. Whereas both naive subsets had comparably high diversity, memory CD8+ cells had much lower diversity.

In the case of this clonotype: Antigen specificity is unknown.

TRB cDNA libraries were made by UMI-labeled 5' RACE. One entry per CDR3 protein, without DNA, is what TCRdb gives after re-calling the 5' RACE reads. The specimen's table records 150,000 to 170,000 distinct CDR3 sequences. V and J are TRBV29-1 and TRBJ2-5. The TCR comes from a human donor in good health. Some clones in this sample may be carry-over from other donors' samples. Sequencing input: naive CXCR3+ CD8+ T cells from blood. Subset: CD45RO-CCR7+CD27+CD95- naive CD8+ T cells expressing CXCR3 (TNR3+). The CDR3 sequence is CSVVTAYLETQYF.